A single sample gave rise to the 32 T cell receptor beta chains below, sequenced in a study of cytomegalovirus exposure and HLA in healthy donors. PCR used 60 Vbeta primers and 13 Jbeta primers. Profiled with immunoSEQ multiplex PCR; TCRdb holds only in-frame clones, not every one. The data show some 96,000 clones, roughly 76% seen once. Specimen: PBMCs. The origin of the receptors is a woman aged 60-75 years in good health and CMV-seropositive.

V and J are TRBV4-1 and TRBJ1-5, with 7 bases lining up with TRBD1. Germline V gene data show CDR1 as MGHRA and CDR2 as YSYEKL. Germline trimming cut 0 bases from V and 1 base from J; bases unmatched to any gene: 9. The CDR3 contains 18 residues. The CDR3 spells CASSQDARTGTSNQPQHF. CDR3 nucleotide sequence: TGCGCCAGCAGCCAAGATGCCCGGACAGGAACGAGCAATCAGCCCCAGCATTTT.

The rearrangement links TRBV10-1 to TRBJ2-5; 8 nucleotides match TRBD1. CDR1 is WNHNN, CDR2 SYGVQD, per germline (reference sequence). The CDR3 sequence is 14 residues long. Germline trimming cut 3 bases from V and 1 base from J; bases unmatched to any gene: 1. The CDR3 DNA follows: TGCGCCAGCAGTGACAGGGGGCCCCAAGAGACCCAGTACTTC. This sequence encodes CASSDRGPQETQYF.

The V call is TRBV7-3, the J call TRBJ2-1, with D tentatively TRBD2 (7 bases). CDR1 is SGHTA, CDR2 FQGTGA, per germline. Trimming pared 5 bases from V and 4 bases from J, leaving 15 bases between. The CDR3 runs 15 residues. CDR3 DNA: TGTGCCAGCAGCCTCAGCGGGGACATTTACAATGAGCAGTTCTTC. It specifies CASSLSGDIYNEQFF.

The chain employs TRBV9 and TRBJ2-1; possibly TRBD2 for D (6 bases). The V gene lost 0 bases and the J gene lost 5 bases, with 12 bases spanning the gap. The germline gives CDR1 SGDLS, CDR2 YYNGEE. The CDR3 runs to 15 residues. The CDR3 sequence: CASSVGSGVHNEQFF. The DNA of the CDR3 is TGTGCCAGCAGCGTAGGTTCGGGAGTACACAATGAGCAGTTCTTC. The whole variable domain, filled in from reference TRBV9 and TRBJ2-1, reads DSGVTQTPKHLITATGQRVTLRCSPRSGDLSVYWYQQSLDQGLQFLIQYYNGEERAKGNILERFSAQQFPDLHSELNLSSLELGDSALYFCASSVGSGVHNEQFFGPGTRLTVL.

CDR3 protein: CASSLEGTGGFYGYTF. CDR3 coding DNA: TGTGCCAGCAGTCTTGAGGGGACAGGGGGGTTTTATGGCTACACCTTC. The chain has TRBV27 and TRBJ1-2; 11 nucleotides agree with TRBD1. The CDR3 runs 16 residues. Germline CDR1 MNHEY, CDR2 SMNVEV (reference sequence). Losses at the gene ends were 5 bases for V and 5 bases for J; bases not matched to a gene: 10.

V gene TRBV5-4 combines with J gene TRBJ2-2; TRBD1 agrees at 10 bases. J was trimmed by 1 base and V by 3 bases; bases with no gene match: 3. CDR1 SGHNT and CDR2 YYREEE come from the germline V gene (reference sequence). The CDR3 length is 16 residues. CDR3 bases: TGTGCCAGCAGCTGGCGGACAGGGGGGAACACCGGGGAGCTGTTTTTT. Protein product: CASSWRTGGNTGELFF.

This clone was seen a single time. The CDR3 region is CAWAAGAITEAFF. CDR3 DNA: TGTGCCTGGGCCGCAGGGGCGATCACTGAAGCTTTCTTT. The chain uses TRBV30 and TRBJ1-1; tentative D call: TRBD1 (6 bases). Germline CDR1 GTSNPN, CDR2 SVGIG (reference sequence). The CDR3 runs to 13 residues. V was trimmed by 5 bases and J by 4 bases, leaving 14 bases between them.

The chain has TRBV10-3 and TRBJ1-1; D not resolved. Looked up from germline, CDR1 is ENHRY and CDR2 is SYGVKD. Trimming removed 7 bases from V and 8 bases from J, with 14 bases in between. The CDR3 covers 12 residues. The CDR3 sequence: CAIKVTAGEAFF. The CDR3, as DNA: TGTGCCATCAAGGTTACAGCCGGAGAAGCTTTCTTT.

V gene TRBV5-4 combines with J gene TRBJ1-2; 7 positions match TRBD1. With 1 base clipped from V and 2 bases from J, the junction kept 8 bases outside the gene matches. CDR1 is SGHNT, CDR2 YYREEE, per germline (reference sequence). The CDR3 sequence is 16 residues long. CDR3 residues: CASSLSGTDSNYGYTF. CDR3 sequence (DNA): TGTGCCAGCAGCTTGTCCGGGACAGACTCGAACTATGGCTACACCTTC.

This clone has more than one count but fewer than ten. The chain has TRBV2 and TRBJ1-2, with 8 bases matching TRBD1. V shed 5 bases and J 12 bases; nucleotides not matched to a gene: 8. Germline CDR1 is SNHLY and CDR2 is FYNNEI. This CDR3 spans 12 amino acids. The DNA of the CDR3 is TGTGCCAGCAGTCTCCAGGGGGCCCCCAACACCTTC. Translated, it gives CASSLQGAPNTF.

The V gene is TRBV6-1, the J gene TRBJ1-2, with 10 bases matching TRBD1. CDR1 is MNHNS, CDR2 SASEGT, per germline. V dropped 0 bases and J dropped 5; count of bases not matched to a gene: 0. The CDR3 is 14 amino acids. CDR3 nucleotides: TGTGCCAGCAGTGAAGCGGACAGGGGGTATGGCTACACCTTC. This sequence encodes CASSEADRGYGYTF.

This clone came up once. The CDR3 bases are TGTGCCAGCAGTGAATATCCCCACTGGGAGCTGTTTTTT. Translated: CASSEYPHWELFF. The V call is TRBV25-1, the J call TRBJ2-2; D remains unclear. CDR1 is MGHDK, CDR2 SYGVNS, per germline. Trimming stripped 0 bases from V and 9 bases from J, with 8 bases between. This CDR3 region has 13 residues.

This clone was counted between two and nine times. Here the CDR3 reads CSPMTAPNTEAFF. The DNA for the CDR3 is TGCAGCCCTATGACAGCCCCGAACACTGAAGCTTTCTTT. V and J are TRBV29-1 and TRBJ1-1; TRBD1 might be the D (5 bases). The ends were cut back, 8 bases at V and 1 base at J, with 14 bases in the middle. The CDR3 runs 13 residues. Germline assignment: CDR1 SQVTM and CDR2 ANQGSEA.

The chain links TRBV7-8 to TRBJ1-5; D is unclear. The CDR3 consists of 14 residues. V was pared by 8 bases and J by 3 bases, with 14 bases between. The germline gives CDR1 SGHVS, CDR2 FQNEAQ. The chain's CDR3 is CASLQGGFNQPQHF. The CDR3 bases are TGTGCCAGCTTACAAGGAGGGTTCAATCAGCCCCAGCATTTT.

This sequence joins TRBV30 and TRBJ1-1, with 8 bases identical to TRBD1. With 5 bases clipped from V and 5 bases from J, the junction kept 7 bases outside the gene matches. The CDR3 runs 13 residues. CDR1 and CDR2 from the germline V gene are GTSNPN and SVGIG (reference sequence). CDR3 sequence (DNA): TGTGCCTGGGGCAGGGGGCTTGGGACTGAAGCTTTCTTT. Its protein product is CAWGRGLGTEAFF.

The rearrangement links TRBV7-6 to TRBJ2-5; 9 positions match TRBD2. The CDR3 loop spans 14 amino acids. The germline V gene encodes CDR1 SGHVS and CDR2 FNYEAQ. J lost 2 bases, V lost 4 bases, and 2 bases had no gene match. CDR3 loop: CASSYLAGQETQYF. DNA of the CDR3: TGTGCCAGCAGCTACCTAGCGGGGCAAGAGACCCAGTACTTC.

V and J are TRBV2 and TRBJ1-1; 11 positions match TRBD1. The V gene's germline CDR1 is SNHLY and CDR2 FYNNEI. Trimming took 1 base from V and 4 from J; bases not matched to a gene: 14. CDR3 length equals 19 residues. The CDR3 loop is CASSEGPFGQGASGTEAFF. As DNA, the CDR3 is TGTGCCAGCAGTGAAGGCCCCTTCGGACAGGGGGCATCGGGCACTGAAGCTTTCTTT.

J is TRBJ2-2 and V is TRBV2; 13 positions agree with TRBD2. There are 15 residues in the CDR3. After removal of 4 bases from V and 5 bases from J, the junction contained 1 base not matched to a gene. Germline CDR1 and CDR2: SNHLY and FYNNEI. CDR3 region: CASSGTSGRTGELFF. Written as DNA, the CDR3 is TGTGCCAGCAGTGGGACTAGCGGGAGAACCGGGGAGCTGTTTTTT.

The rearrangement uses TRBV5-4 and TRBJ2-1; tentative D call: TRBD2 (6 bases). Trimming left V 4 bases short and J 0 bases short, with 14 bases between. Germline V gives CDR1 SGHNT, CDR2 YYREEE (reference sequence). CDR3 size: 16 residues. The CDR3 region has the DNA TGTGCCAGCAGCAACCTAGCGTTTAGCTCCTACAATGAGCAGTTCTTC. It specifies CASSNLAFSSYNEQFF.

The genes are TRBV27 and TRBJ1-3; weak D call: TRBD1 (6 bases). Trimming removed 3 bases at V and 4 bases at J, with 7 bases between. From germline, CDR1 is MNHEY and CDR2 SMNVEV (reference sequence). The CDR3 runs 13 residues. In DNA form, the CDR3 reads TGTGCCAGCAGTTTTGGACAGGGAAACACCATATATTTT. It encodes CASSFGQGNTIYF.

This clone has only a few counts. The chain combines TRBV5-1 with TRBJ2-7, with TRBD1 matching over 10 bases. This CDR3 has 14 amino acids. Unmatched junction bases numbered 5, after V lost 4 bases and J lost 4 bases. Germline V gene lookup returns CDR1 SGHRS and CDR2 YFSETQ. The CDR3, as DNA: TGCGCCAGCAGCCCCCGGGACAGGGGATACGAGCAGTACTTC. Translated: CASSPRDRGYEQYF.

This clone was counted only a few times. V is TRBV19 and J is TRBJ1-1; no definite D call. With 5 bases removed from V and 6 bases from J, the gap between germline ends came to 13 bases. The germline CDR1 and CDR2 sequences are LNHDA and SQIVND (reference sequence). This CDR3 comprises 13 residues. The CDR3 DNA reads TGTGCCAGTAGTCCTTACTTAATCTCTGAAGCTTTCTTT. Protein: CASSPYLISEAFF.

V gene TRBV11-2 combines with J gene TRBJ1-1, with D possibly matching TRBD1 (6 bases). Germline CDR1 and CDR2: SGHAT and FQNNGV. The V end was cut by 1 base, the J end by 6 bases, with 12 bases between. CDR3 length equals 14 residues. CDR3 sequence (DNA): TGTGCCAGCAGCTTAGGGGGGCTCAGGGCTGAAGCTTTCTTT. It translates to CASSLGGLRAEAFF.

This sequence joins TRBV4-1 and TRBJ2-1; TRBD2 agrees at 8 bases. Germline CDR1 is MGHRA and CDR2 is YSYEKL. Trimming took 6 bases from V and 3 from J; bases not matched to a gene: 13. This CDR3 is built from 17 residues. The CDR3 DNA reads TGCGCCAGCAGTGCTAACCGAAGACTAGCGAACTACAATGAGCAGTTCTTC. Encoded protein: CASSANRRLANYNEQFF.

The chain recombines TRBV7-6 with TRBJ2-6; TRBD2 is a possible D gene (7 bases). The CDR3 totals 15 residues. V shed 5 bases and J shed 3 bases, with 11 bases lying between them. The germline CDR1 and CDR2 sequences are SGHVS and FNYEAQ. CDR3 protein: CASSARGGGANVLTF. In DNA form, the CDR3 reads TGTGCCAGCAGCGCGAGGGGGGGTGGGGCCAACGTCCTGACTTTC.

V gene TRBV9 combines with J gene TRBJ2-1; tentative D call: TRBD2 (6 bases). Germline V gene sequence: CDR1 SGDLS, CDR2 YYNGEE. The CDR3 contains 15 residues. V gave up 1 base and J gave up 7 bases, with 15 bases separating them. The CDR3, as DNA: TGTGCCAGCAGCGTAAAAACGGGAGTTCTTAATGAGCAGTTCTTC. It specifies CASSVKTGVLNEQFF.

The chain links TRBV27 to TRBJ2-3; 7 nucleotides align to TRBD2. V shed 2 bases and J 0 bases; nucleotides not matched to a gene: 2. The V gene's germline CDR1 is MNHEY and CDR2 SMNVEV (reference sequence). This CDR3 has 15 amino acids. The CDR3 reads CASSLLAASTDTQYF. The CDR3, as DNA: TGTGCCAGCAGTTTACTAGCGGCTAGCACAGATACGCAGTATTTT.

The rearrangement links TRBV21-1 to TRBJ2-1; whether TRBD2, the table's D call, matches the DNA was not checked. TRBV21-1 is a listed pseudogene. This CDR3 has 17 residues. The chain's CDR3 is CASSKDIAASSYNEQFF. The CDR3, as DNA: TGTGCCAGCAGCAAAGACATAGCGGCCAGCTCCTACAATGAGCAGTTCTTC.

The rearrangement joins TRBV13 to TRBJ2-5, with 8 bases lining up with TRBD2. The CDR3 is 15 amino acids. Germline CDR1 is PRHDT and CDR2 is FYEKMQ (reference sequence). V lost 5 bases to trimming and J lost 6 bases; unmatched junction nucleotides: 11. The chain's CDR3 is CASSRGGLGLQTQYF. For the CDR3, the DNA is TGTGCCAGCAGCAGAGGGGGACTAGGCTTGCAGACCCAGTACTTC.

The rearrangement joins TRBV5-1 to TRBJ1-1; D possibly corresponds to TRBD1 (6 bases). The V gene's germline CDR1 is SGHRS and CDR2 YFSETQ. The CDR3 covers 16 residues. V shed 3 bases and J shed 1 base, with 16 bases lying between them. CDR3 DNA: TGCGCCAGCAGCTCCGGGTGGACAGCGACGAACACTGAAGCTTTCTTT. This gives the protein CASSSGWTATNTEAFF.

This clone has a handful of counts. The CDR3: CASNTNGGEAFF. In DNA form, the CDR3 reads TGTGCCAGTAACACCAATGGCGGTGAAGCTTTCTTT. This chain joins TRBV19 and TRBJ1-1; D remains ambiguous. CDR3 length equals 12 residues. Germline V gives CDR1 LNHDA, CDR2 SQIVND (reference sequence). V lost 7 bases, J lost 7 bases, and 13 bases lay in between.

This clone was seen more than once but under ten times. The CDR3 DNA reads TGTGCCATCAGTGGCCAGACAGGGGACTATGGCTACACCTTC. It translates to CAISGQTGDYGYTF. This chain connects TRBV10-3 to TRBJ1-2, with 8 positions matching TRBD1. The CDR3 is made up of 14 amino acids. The V gene's germline CDR1 is ENHRY and CDR2 SYGVKD. J was trimmed by 3 bases and V by 4 bases; bases with no gene match: 4.